This T cell receptor beta chain is from a study of T cells in Graves' hyperthyroidism and ophthalmopathy. This clonotype appeared many times. Trimming pared 3 bases from V and 1 base from J, leaving 9 bases between. This CDR3 contains 13 residues. Germline CDR1 is DFQATT and CDR2 is SNEGSKA (reference sequence). Amplified TCR beta CDR3 regions derived from RNA transcripts. Using the HTBI primer set, a first-round RT-PCR was run on the TCR CDR3. TCRdb re-called the multiplex PCR reads through MiXCR, storing one row per CDR3 protein. The repertoire holds about 180,000 distinct CDR3 sequences, with about 17% as singletons.

The TCR comes from a woman in her fifties or sixties with Graves' hyperthyroidism. The chain has TRBV20-1 and TRBJ1-1; D is possibly TRBD1 (5 bases). The sequenced sample consisted of blood. As DNA, the CDR3 is TGCAGTGCTAGTGCTGACAGGAACACTGAAGCTTTCTTT. Protein product: CSASADRNTEAFF.